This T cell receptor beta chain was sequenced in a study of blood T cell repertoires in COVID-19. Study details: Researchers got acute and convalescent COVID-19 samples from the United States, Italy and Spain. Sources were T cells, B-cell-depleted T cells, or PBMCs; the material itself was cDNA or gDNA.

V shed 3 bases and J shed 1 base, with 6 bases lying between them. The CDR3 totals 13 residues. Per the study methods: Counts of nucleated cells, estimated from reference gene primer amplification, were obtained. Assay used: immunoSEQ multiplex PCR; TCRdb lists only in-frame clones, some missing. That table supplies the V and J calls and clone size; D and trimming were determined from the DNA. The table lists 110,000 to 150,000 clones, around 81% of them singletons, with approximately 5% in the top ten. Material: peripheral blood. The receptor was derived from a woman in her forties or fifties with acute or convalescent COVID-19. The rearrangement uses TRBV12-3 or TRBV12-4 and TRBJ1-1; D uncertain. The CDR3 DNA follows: TGTGCCAGCAGTTTTGCAGAGAACACTGAAGCTTTCTTT. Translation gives CASSFAENTEAFF.